This T cell receptor (beta chain) appears in the sequencing data of a study of shared clonotypes between healthy human individuals. Overall study results and limits: It was only blood that was sampled, and tissue repertoires likely differ.

This CDR3 spans 14 amino acids. CDR1 and CDR2 from the germline V gene are MDHEN and SYDVKM. The V and J ends lost 1 base and 4 bases respectively, with 7 bases between them. The repertoire was sequenced with immunoSEQ multiplex PCR; TCRdb's copy has only in-frame clones and lacks some. The sample holds millions of clones, roughly 95% seen once. Negatively enriched CD4+ T cells were divided by CD45RA into naive and memory. Concerning this clone itself: Its antigen is not known.

This clonotype was sampled from a man younger than 35 in good health. The chain combines TRBV28 with TRBJ1-4; D unresolved. Material for sequencing was naive CD4+ T cells sorted from blood. Subset in this sample: CD45RA+ positively selected. For the CDR3, the DNA is TGTGCCAGCAGTTTATTTAAAAGTAATGAAAAACTGTTTTTT. It yields the protein CASSLFKSNEKLFF.